Included here is one T cell receptor (beta chain) sequence, with context. Its antigen remains unknown. Amplification used 60 Vbeta primers and 13 Jbeta primers. The assay was immunoSEQ multiplex PCR, and TCRdb's table has in-frame clones only and misses some. There are approximately 130,000 clones in the sample; 72% occur only once, and about 3.9% lies in the top ten. The sample originates from a study of cytomegalovirus exposure and HLA in healthy donors. The study, taken as a whole, reports: A later analysis revealed that TCR association rates differed between HLA loci, peaking at DRB1 and bottoming out at HLA-C. Some V segments, TRBV6-2 and TRBV6-3 among them, were indistinguishable and were therefore excluded. Presence/absence analysis assumed near-uniform sequencing depth across donors.

The CDR3 has 14 residues. The germline V gene has CDR1 SGHVS and CDR2 FQNEAQ. V dropped 8 bases and J dropped 8; count of bases not matched to a gene: 12. The chain carries TRBV7-8 and TRBJ2-1; the match to TRBD1 covers 7 bases. The sample was PBMCs. The sequence derives from a middle-aged man in good health and CMV-seropositive. The CDR3 DNA sequence: TGTGCCAGCGGGTCGACAGGGCTTGCCGATGAGCAGTTCTTC. Its protein is CASGSTGLADEQFF. Looking up the rest from reference TRBV7-8 and TRBJ2-1 gives the full variable domain: GAGVSQSPRYKVAKRGQDVALRCDPISGHVSLFWYQQALGQGPEFLTYFQNEAQLDKSGLPSDRFFAERPEGSVSTLKIQRTQQEDSAVYLCASGSTGLADEQFFGPGTRLTVL.